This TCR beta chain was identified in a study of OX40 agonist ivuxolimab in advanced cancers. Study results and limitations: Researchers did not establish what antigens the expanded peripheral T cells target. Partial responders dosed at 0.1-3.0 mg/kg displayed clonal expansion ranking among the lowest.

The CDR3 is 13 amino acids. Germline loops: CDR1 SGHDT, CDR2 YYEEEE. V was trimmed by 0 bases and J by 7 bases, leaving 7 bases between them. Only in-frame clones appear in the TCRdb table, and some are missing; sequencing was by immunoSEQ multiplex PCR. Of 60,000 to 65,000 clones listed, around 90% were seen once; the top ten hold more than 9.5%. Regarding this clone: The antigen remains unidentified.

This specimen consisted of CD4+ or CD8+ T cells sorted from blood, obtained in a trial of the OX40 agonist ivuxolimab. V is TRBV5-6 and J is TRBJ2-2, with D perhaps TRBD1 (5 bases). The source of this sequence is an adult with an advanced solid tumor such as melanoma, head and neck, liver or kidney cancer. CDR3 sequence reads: CASSLGGHGELFF. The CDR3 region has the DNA TGTGCCAGCAGCTTGGGGGGCCACGGGGAGCTGTTTTTT.